This T cell receptor beta chain is drawn from a study of T cells in tuberculosis (dated by TCRdb to between 2018 and 2020). At the level of the whole study: In the study, CD1B tetramers and high-throughput TCR immunosequencing were combined to characterize T cells specific for the mycobacterial lipid antigen glucose monomycolate (GMM). A South African clinical cohort compared IGRA-negative adolescents, IGRA-positive adolescents with latent tuberculosis and adults with active tuberculosis, some eleven per group.

The immunoSEQ multiplex PCR assay was used to generate TCR libraries, with TCR-beta and/or TCR-alpha/delta assays applied to each sample. The Illumina high-throughput platform was used to sequence the amplified TCR libraries. Per the authors' processing: Clustering and dimensionality reduction were performed using pairwise TCRdist distances among GMM-specific receptors from ex vivo sorted or in vitro expanded T cells. Each clinical repertoire was assigned a mean NN-distance score, defined as the average TCRdist to the nearest 10% of tetramer-positive reference sequences. GEM TCR motif frequency was computed as the fraction of unique TCRs matching known GEM sequences by V/J usage and CDR3 length. Active tuberculosis was classified by linear discriminant analysis with leave-one-out cross-validation, implemented in scikit-learn. Entries here come from immuneACCESS through TCRdb and include only in-frame sequences with V and J called. Some clones fail to appear in such tables; in the studies checked, an unresolved V gene covers under half of the shortfall, and the cause of the remainder is unknown. V and J calls and clone size are those listed in that table; D and trimming were worked out from the DNA. Recorded for this sample are under 50,000 clones; about 95% of them occurred a single time. Together, the top ten hold about 3.8% of the sample.

At study entry, a tuberculin skin test and the QuantiFERON-TB GOLD In-Tube IGRA were used to screen adolescents for latent tuberculosis infection. Unsorted cryopreserved PBMC were immunosequenced, covering on average approximately 90,000 T cells per clinical donor. Eleven high schools in the Worcester region of the Western Cape, South Africa, served as enrollment sites for adolescents aged 12 to 18 years. Some ten M. tuberculosis-infected adolescents and about ten uninfected adolescents, matched for age and sex, were selected. For the adolescents, PBMC were isolated by density centrifugation from freshly drawn heparinized blood and then cryopreserved. Notes on this clone: Its antigen is unknown. One base away there is no much larger clone; base qualities are not given.

Findings and caveats that apply to the study as a whole: Active tuberculosis TCR-alpha repertoires showed smaller mean NN-distances to GMM-specific TCRs than IGRA-negative controls, suggesting clonal expansion of these TCRs. Clinical samples were selected based on the availability of cryopreserved specimens, with adults included as active tuberculosis cases and adolescents included as controls. A classifier using the diverse GMM-specific repertoire reached roughly 87% accuracy (AUROC about 0.91), compared with 60% to 70% accuracy using GEM motif frequencies. Shorter CDR3-alpha lengths in active tuberculosis patients partly drove the smaller NN-distances, and the TCR-beta difference was not statistically significant.

The CDR3 goes from the cysteine to the phenylalanine over 14 residues. Solely the CDR3 DNA is kept, with 42 bases framed from the first base. CDR1 and CDR2 are read off the germline V gene as SGHTA and FQGNSA. Trimming leaves V shorter by 3 bases and J shorter by 5 bases, with the junction holding 6 bases beyond the gene matches. The V and J genes are TRBV7-2 and TRBJ1-1, and 7 bases in between align with TRBD1. Input material: PBMCs. The receptor's source is a donor between 10 and 29 years old with latent tuberculosis or without tuberculosis infection. The CDR3 loop reads CASSFTGVRTEAFF. The sequenced DNA: TGTGCCAGCAGCTTCACAGGGGTGAGAACTGAAGCTTTCTTT.